This T cell receptor beta chain was profiled in a study of Tregs in tolerant kidney transplant recipients. Germline V CDR1 and CDR2: MDHEN, SYDVKM. The V and J ends lost 6 bases and 2 bases, in that order; junction bases with no gene match: 10. This CDR3 is built from 15 residues. Libraries were prepared by immunoSEQ multiplex PCR; TCRdb keeps only in-frame clonotypes and omits some of them. The sample has around 85,000 clones, approximately 90% seen once. This TCR came from a human donor who received a combined kidney and bone marrow transplant. The rearrangement joins TRBV28 to TRBJ2-7; 7 bases align to TRBD1. The specimen comprised Tregs from blood, sampled before the transplant. CDR3 amino acids: CASSPDRVVTYEQYF. CDR3 DNA: TGTGCCAGCAGCCCAGACAGGGTGGTAACCTACGAGCAGTACTTC. The full variable domain, its missing parts supplied by reference TRBV28 and TRBJ2-7, is DVKVTQSSRYLVKRTGEKVFLECVQDMDHENMFWYRQDPGLGLRLIYFSYDVKMKEKGDIPEGYSVSREKKERFSLILESASTNQTSMYLCASSPDRVVTYEQYFGPGTRLTVT.